This TCR beta chain originates from a study of a mutant IDH1 vaccine in newly diagnosed glioma. Between the trimmed V and J ends, which lost 0 bases and 6 bases, there was a span of 12 bases. The CDR3 is made up of 14 amino acids. CDR1 is SQVTM, CDR2 ANQGSEA, per germline. The time point: week 11, during vaccination. With topical imiquimod, each dose of the vaccine consisted of 300 ug of mutant IDH1 20-mer peptide. Astrocytomas found in donors were new, WHO grade 3 or 4, IDH1-mutant and ATRX-lost. Worth noting for this clone: The antigen is unknown.

TCRdb's copy holds only in-frame clones and misses some; the assay was immunoSEQ multiplex PCR. In the table there are 50,000 or so clones, 91% of which are singletons. Overall study findings and caveats: Apparently unrelated to pseudoprogression were changes in the top peripheral T cell clonotypes.

This TCR derives from a man over 45 with glioma. The rearrangement links TRBV29-1 to TRBJ2-1; tentatively, D is TRBD2 (6 bases). The specimen was PBMCs, collected from a glioma patient whose treatment included an IDH1 peptide vaccine. CDR3 DNA: TGCAGCGTTGAAGAAGGGCGGGGCGGCAATGAGCAGTTCTTC. This sequence encodes CSVEEGRGGNEQFF.